Following are 11 T cell receptor beta chains from one sample sequenced in a study of blood T cell repertoires in COVID-19. Some clones are missing from TCRdb's copy, which holds only in-frame ones; the method was immunoSEQ multiplex PCR. This table holds approximately 20,000 clones, around 87% found once. The sequencing sample was made of peripheral blood. These receptors came from a man between 65 and 85 years old with acute or convalescent COVID-19.

The chain links TRBV11-3 to TRBJ2-1; 9 bases align to TRBD2. V was clipped by 5 bases and J by 4 bases; unmatched bases: 9. This CDR3 is 16 amino acids long. Germline V gene sequence: CDR1 SGHNT, CDR2 YENEEA. CDR3 region: CASSGLGAGGYNEQFF. The DNA of the CDR3 is TGTGCCAGCAGCGGACTAGGGGCGGGAGGGTACAATGAGCAGTTCTTC.

The V and J genes are TRBV29-1 and TRBJ2-1; 7 bases agree with TRBD1. This CDR3 contains 13 residues. CDR1 is SQVTM and CDR2 is ANQGSEA in the germline V gene. Trimming took 3 bases from V and 12 from J; bases not matched to a gene: 11. The CDR3 DNA reads TGCAGCGTTGATGACAGGGTGAACAACGGGCAGTTCTTC. This encodes CSVDDRVNNGQFF.

The chain has TRBV29-1 and TRBJ2-3; the D gene is possibly TRBD2 (6 bases). Deletions cut 5 bases from V and 3 bases from J, with 9 bases between. CDR1 is SQVTM and CDR2 is ANQGSEA in the germline V gene. This CDR3 is 12 amino acids long. The chain's CDR3 is CSVKEGTDTQYF. CDR3 nucleotide sequence: TGCAGCGTTAAGGAGGGGACAGATACGCAGTATTTT.

The chain couples TRBV18 to TRBJ1-4, with 7 bases aligning to TRBD1. With V trimmed by 0 bases and J by 10 bases, 8 bases remained unmatched. The CDR3 loop spans 15 amino acids. Germline V gene lookup returns CDR1 KGHSH and CDR2 LQKENI. For the CDR3, the DNA is TGTGCCAGCTCACCACCCGGGACAGCGGACAGAAAACTGTTTTTT. Translating gives CASSPPGTADRKLFF.

The V gene is TRBV5-6, the J gene TRBJ2-3; D is ambiguous. The ends were cut back, 2 bases at V and 2 bases at J, with 9 bases in the middle. Germline V gene lookup returns CDR1 SGHDT and CDR2 YYEEEE. The CDR3 loop spans 14 amino acids. For the CDR3, the DNA is TGTGCCAGCAGCTTTGGCTTCTCCACAGATACGCAGTATTTT. Protein: CASSFGFSTDTQYF. The whole variable domain, filled in from reference TRBV5-6 and TRBJ2-3, reads DAGVTQSPTHLIKTRGQQVTLRCSPKSGHDTVSWYQQALGQGPQFIFQYYEEEERQRGNFPDRFSGHQFPNYSSELNVNALLLGDSALYLCASSFGFSTDTQYFGPGTRLTVL.

This clone was observed once. The rearrangement links TRBV6-5 to TRBJ2-7; 10 bases agree with TRBD1. The V and J ends lost 11 bases and 3 bases, in that order; junction bases with no gene match: 7. The length of the CDR3 is 13 residues. The germline V gene encodes CDR1 MNHEY and CDR2 SVGAGI. The CDR3, as DNA: TGTGCCGTGAGGTGGGACAGGGGCTACGAGCAGTACTTC. This sequence encodes CAVRWDRGYEQYF.

This clone was observed a handful of times. The V gene is TRBV4-2, the J gene TRBJ1-4; D gene uncertain. The ends were cut back, 0 bases at V and 4 bases at J, with 3 bases in the middle. This CDR3 has 13 residues. Germline assignment: CDR1 LGHNA and CDR2 YNFKEQ. In DNA, the CDR3 is TGTGCCAGCAGCCAAGATCTTAATGAAAAACTGTTTTTT. Protein product: CASSQDLNEKLFF.

The J gene is TRBJ1-3, the V gene TRBV5-1; unclear D gene. Germline-derived CDR1 and CDR2 are SGHRS and YFSETQ. Between the trimmed V and J ends, which lost 4 bases and 0 bases, there was a span of 8 bases. This CDR3 is 14 amino acids long. DNA of the CDR3: TGCGCCAGCAGCGTCGATAGCTCTGGAAACACCATATATTTT. It is translated as CASSVDSSGNTIYF.

V usage is TRBV5-1 and J usage is TRBJ2-3; 8 positions agree with TRBD2. CDR3 length equals 15 residues. V lost 2 bases to trimming and J lost 6 bases; unmatched junction nucleotides: 8. The germline V gene encodes CDR1 SGHRS and CDR2 YFSETQ. This CDR3 reads CASSFVAGTTDTQYF. DNA of the CDR3: TGCGCCAGCAGCTTTGTAGCGGGGACGACGGATACGCAGTATTTT.

The V gene is TRBV19, the J gene TRBJ1-6; D might be TRBD1 (6 bases). The CDR3 sequence is 14 residues long. Germline V gene sequence: CDR1 LNHDA, CDR2 SQIVND (reference sequence). V lost 4 bases and J lost 9, with 13 bases in between. CDR3 in amino acids: CASSTTGMSSPLHF. Here the CDR3 DNA reads TGTGCCAGTAGTACCACAGGGATGTCTTCACCCCTCCACTTT.

This clone came up a few times. The chain recombines TRBV21-1 with TRBJ1-6; TRBD1, the table's D call, lacks a check against the DNA. TRBV21-1 corresponds to a pseudogene. CDR3 length: 15 amino acids. The CDR3 sequence is CASSKEQGMNSPLHF. For the CDR3, the DNA is TGTGCCAGCAGCAAAGAGCAGGGAATGAATTCACCCCTCCACTTT.